This T cell receptor (beta chain) originates from a study of PD-1 blockade in mismatch repair-deficient tumors. The study, taken as a whole, reports: Tumor-resident clones, often undetectable pretreatment in blood, expanded then contracted after pembrolizumab.

V lost 5 bases and J lost 4, with 13 bases in between. The CDR3 is 14 residues long. CDR1 SGHVS and CDR2 FQNEAQ come from the germline V gene. The repertoire was sequenced with immunoSEQ multiplex PCR; TCRdb's copy has only in-frame clones and lacks some. Of 15,000 to 20,000 clones listed, 84% are singletons. Note on this clone: Its matching antigen is unknown.

The chain uses TRBV7-8 and TRBJ2-3; no clear D gene. This TCR was recovered from an adult with mismatch repair-deficient cancer. The sample in question was PBMCs, obtained before pembrolizumab treatment. The DNA of the CDR3 is TGTGCCAGCAGCCCCGTGTGGGGTGCAGATACGCAGTATTTT. Translated: CASSPVWGADTQYF. The variable domain in full, with the rest retrieved from reference TRBV7-8 and TRBJ2-3, is GAGVSQSPRYKVAKRGQDVALRCDPISGHVSLFWYQQALGQGPEFLTYFQNEAQLDKSGLPSDRFFAERPEGSVSTLKIQRTQQEDSAVYLCASSPVWGADTQYFGPGTRLTVL.